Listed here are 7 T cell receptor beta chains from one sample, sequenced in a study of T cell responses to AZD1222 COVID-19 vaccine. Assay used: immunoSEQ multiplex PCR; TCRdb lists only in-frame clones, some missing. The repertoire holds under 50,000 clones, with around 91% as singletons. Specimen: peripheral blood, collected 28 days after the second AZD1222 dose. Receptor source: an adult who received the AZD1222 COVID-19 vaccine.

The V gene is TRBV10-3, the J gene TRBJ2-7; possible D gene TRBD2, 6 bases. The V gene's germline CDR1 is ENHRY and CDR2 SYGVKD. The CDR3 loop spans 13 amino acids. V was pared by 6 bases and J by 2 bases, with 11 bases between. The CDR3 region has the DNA TGTGCCATCAGGGATGGCGGGGCCTACGAGCAGTACTTC. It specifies CAIRDGGAYEQYF.

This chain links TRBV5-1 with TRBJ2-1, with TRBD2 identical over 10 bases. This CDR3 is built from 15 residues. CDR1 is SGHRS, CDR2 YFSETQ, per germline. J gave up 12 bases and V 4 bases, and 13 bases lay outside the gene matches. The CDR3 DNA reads TGCGCCAGCAGCATGAGGACTAGCGGTTACGCAGGGCAGTTCTTC. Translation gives CASSMRTSGYAGQFF.

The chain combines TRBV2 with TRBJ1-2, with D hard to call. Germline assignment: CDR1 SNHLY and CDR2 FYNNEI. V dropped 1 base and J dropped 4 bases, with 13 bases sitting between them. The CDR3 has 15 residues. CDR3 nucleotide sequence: TGTGCCAGCAGTGAAGGGCCAGGCATTCTCTATGGCTACACCTTC. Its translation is CASSEGPGILYGYTF.

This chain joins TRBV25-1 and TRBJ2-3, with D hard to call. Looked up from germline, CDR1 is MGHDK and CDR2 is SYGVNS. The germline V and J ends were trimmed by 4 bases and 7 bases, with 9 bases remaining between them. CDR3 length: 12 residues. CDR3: CASSGVRNTQYF. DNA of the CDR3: TGTGCCAGCAGTGGGGTTAGGAATACGCAGTATTTT.

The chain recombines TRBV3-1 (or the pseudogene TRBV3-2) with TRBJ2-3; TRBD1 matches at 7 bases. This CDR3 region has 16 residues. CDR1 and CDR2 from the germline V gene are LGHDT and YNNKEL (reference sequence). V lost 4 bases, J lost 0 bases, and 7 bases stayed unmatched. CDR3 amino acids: CASSPMTGSSTDTQYF. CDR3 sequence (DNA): TGTGCCAGCAGCCCCATGACAGGGTCTAGCACAGATACGCAGTATTTT.

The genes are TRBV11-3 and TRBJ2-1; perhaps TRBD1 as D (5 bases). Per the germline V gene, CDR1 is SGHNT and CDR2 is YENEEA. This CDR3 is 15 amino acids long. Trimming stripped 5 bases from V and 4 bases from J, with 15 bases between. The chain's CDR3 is CASSPRQRQYNEQFF. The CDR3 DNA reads TGTGCCAGCAGCCCGCGACAGCGTCAATACAATGAGCAGTTCTTC. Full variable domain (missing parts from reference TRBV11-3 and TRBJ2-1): EAGVVQSPRYKIIEKKQPVAFWCNPISGHNTLYWYLQNLGQGPELLIRYENEEAVDDSQLPKDRFSAERLKGVDSTLKIQPAELGDSAVYLCASSPRQRQYNEQFFGPGTRLTVL.

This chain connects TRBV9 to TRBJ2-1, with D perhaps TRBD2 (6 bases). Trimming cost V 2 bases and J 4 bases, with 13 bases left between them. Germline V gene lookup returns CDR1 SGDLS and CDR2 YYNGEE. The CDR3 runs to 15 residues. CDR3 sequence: CASSVGGLIYNEQFF. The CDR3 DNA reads TGTGCCAGCAGCGTCGGAGGACTAATTTACAATGAGCAGTTCTTC. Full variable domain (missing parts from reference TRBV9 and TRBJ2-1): DSGVTQTPKHLITATGQRVTLRCSPRSGDLSVYWYQQSLDQGLQFLIQYYNGEERAKGNILERFSAQQFPDLHSELNLSSLELGDSALYFCASSVGGLIYNEQFFGPGTRLTVL.